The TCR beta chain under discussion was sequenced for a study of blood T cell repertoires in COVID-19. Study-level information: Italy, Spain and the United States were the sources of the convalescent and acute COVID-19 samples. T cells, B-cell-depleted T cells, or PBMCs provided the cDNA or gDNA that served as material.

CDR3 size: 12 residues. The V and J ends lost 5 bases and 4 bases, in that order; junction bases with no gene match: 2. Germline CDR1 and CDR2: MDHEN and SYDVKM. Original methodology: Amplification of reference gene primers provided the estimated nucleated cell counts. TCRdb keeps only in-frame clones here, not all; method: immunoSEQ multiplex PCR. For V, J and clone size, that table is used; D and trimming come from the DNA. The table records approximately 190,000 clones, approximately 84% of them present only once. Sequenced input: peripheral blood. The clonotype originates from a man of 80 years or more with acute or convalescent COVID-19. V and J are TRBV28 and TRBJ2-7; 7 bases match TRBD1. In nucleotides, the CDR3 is TGTGCCAGCAGTGCACAGGGGTACGAGCAGTACTTC. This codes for CASSAQGYEQYF.